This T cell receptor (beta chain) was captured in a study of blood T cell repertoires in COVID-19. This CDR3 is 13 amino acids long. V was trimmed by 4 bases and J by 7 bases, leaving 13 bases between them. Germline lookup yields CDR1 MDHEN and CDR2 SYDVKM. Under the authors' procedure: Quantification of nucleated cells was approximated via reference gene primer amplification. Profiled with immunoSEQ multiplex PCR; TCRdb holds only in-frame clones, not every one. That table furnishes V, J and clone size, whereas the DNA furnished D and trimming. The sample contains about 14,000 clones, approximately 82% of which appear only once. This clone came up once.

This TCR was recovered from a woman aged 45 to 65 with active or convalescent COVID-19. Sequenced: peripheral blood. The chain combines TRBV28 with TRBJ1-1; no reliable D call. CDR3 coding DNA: TGTGCCAGCAGTTCCCCTCAGGATGGTGAAGCTTTCTTT. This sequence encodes CASSSPQDGEAFF.